The 10 T cell receptor beta chains reported below all come from one sample, sequenced in a study of CD8+CD57+ T cells in acquired aplastic anemia. Individuals selected for sequencing had exhibited CD8+CD57+ cell expansion on flow cytometry. Genomic DNA provided the template from which TCR beta VDJ and CDR3 profiles were obtained. MiXCR, run by TCRdb on the reads, gives a single entry per CDR3 protein. The sample contains approximately 120,000 distinct CDR3 sequences, roughly 40% of which appear only once. Sequenced material: sorted CD4+, CD8+, or CD8+CD57+ T cells (not recorded which) from PBMCs. These receptors all come from a human donor with aplastic anemia.

The rearrangement links TRBV30 to TRBJ1-4, with 8 bases fitting TRBD1. This CDR3 has 14 residues. Germline V gives CDR1 GTSNPN, CDR2 SVGIG (reference sequence). J was trimmed by 8 bases and V by 6 bases; bases with no gene match: 11. The DNA for the CDR3 is TGTGCCTGCCGACCACAGGGGGATCACGAAAAACTGTTTTTT. It yields the protein CACRPQGDHEKLFF. Variable domain in full (rest from reference TRBV30 and TRBJ1-4): SQTIHQWPATLVQPVGSPLSLECTVEGTSNPNLYWYRQAAGRGLQLLFYSVGIGQISSEVPQNLSASRPQDRQFILSSKKLLLSDSGFYLCACRPQGDHEKLFFGSGTQLSVL.

The rearrangement uses TRBV20-1 and TRBJ2-3; no reliable D call. There are 14 residues in the CDR3. Trimming took off 0 bases at V and 6 bases at J, with 13 bases between the two ends. CDR1 and CDR2 (germline): DFQATT, SNEGSKA (reference sequence). Written as DNA, the CDR3 is TGCAGTGCTAGAGAACCACTGAGTACGGATACGCAGTATTTT. Translated, it gives CSAREPLSTDTQYF.

This chain joins TRBV9 and TRBJ2-3; TRBD2 matches at 11 bases. The CDR3 has 15 residues. Germline assignment: CDR1 SGDLS and CDR2 YYNGEE. V was clipped by 4 bases and J by 5 bases; unmatched bases: 6. The CDR3 sequence is CASSLAGGVRDTQYF. As DNA, the CDR3 is TGTGCCAGCAGCTTAGCGGGGGGGGTGAGAGATACGCAGTATTTT.

Of note for this clonotype: A single base separates this from a much larger clone, so it may be a read error. Because the CDR3 is missing its conserved closing phenylalanine or tryptophan, this is likely a read error. The CDR3 region is CASSRGQGGNTIYL. The DNA for the CDR3 is TGTGCCAGCAGCCGGGGACAGGGAGGAAACACCATATATCTT. This rearrangement joins TRBV6-1 to TRBJ1-3, with 9 nucleotides matching TRBD1. The CDR3 sequence is 14 residues long. Trimming at V came to 6 bases and at J to 4 bases, leaving 4 bases not matched to a gene. CDR1 and CDR2 (germline): MNHNS, SASEGT.

This clonotype was observed many times. The chain recombines TRBV7-9 with TRBJ1-2; 10 bases line up with TRBD1. V gave up 0 bases and J gave up 3 bases; unmatched junction bases: 4. In germline, CDR1 is SEHNR, CDR2 FQNEAQ (reference sequence). The CDR3 contains 16 residues. As DNA, the CDR3 is TGTGCCAGCAGCTTAGCGGGACAGGGGAGTCACTATGGCTACACCTTC. Amino acids: CASSLAGQGSHYGYTF.

This clonotype was recorded many times. V is TRBV20-1 and J is TRBJ2-5, with D possibly TRBD2 on 6 matching bases. Trimming removed 6 bases at V and 5 bases at J, with 19 bases between. CDR1 is DFQATT, CDR2 SNEGSKA, per germline (reference sequence). The CDR3 has 14 residues. As DNA, the CDR3 is TGCAGTGCGATCAGGGCCGAGGAGGGGGAGACCCAGTACTTC. Translation: CSAIRAEEGETQYF.

This clonotype was picked up many times. This chain uses TRBV19 with TRBJ1-5; D gene unclear. The V gene's germline CDR1 is LNHDA and CDR2 SQIVND (reference sequence). Deletions cut 7 bases from V and 5 bases from J, with 12 bases between. The CDR3 loop spans 13 amino acids. The CDR3 coding sequence is TGTGCCAGTAAGGGTGGTGTTGATCAGCCCCAGCATTTT. Translation: CASKGGVDQPQHF.

This clonotype showed up many times. This sequence joins TRBV4-3 and TRBJ2-7; possibly TRBD1 for D (6 bases). The CDR3 spans 15 residues. Germline V gene sequence: CDR1 LGHNA, CDR2 YSLEER. V was clipped by 4 bases and J by 1 base, with 14 bases between them. The CDR3: CASSPQWDKSYEQYF. The DNA of the CDR3 is TGCGCCAGCAGCCCCCAGTGGGACAAGTCCTACGAGCAGTACTTC.

This clonotype was seen at least ten times. The J gene is TRBJ2-4, the V gene TRBV7-9; the match to TRBD1 covers 7 bases. The CDR3 has 15 residues. Germline values: CDR1 SEHNR, CDR2 FQNEAQ (reference sequence). Trimming removed 4 bases from V and 7 bases from J; junction bases left unmatched: 10. The CDR3: CASSSPGGARNIQYF. As DNA, the CDR3 is TGTGCCAGCAGCTCCCCAGGGGGAGCCAGGAACATTCAGTACTTC.

This clonotype was picked up many times. The chain employs TRBV7-9 and TRBJ2-7, with D possibly matching TRBD2 (6 bases). The germline gives CDR1 SEHNR, CDR2 FQNEAQ (reference sequence). The CDR3 covers 13 residues. V was cut by 3 bases and J by 4 bases, with 10 bases left in between. The CDR3 protein is CASSFPGAYEQYF. The CDR3 DNA is TGTGCCAGCAGCTTTCCGGGAGCATACGAGCAGTACTTC.